This T cell receptor beta chain was found in a study of cytomegalovirus exposure and HLA in healthy donors. Overall study results and limits: In a later analysis, a missense DCLRE1C variant was linked to TCR beta V- and J-gene trimming. Serostatus for CMV was the only available immune exposure information.

Primers: 60 Vbeta forward and 13 Jbeta reverse. TCRdb keeps only in-frame clones here, not all; method: immunoSEQ multiplex PCR. The table has around 150,000 clones, approximately 79% seen once. The ends were cut back, 5 bases at V and 2 bases at J, with 16 bases in the middle. This CDR3 has 15 residues. Germline V CDR1 and CDR2: MNHEY, SMNVEV (reference sequence). To note about this clone: Its antigen is undetermined.

The clonotype originates from a man aged 45-65 years in good health and CMV-seropositive. The sequenced sample consisted of PBMCs. The chain is built from TRBV27 and TRBJ2-7; D may be TRBD1 (6 bases). The CDR3 loop is CASSPYPGQTYEQYF. The CDR3 DNA reads TGTGCCAGCAGTCCGTACCCGGGACAAACCTACGAGCAGTACTTC.